This TCR beta chain was obtained from a study of cytomegalovirus exposure and HLA in healthy donors. Whole-study findings and limits: Researchers catalogued approximately 170 TCR beta chains as cytomegalovirus-associated.

The PCR used 60 Vbeta and 13 Jbeta primers. Some clones are missing from TCRdb's copy, which holds only in-frame ones; the method was immunoSEQ multiplex PCR. The data show roughly 110,000 clones, more than 65% seen once. Worth noting for this clone: Its antigen is still unknown.

V dropped 8 bases and J dropped 3; count of bases not matched to a gene: 5. The CDR3 consists of 13 residues. Germline V lookup: CDR1 SQVTM, CDR2 ANQGSEA. This chain connects TRBV29-1 to TRBJ2-1, with 9 bases fitting TRBD1. The TCR comes from a man aged 30 to 45 in good health and CMV-seronegative. Sequenced material: PBMCs. The CDR3 is CSLWTGDYNEQFF. The CDR3 region has the DNA TGCAGCCTGTGGACAGGGGACTACAATGAGCAGTTCTTC.